This passage covers 29 T cell receptor beta chains from one sample sequenced in a study of T cells in Graves' hyperthyroidism and ophthalmopathy. TCR beta CDR3 regions were amplified from RNA transcripts. Using the HTBI primer set, a first-round RT-PCR was run on the TCR CDR3. TCRdb reprocessed the multiplex PCR reads with MiXCR, giving one entry per CDR3 protein. This sample has nearly 750,000 distinct CDR3 sequences, with roughly a third found just once. The sequencing sample was made of blood. The source of these receptors is a woman aged 40 to 50 with Graves' hyperthyroidism.

This clonotype was picked up many times. The gene calls are TRBV7-3 and TRBJ2-5, with 9 bases matching TRBD1. J lost 5 bases, V lost 5 bases, and 9 bases had no gene match. CDR3 size: 15 residues. Looked up from germline, CDR1 is SGHTA and CDR2 is FQGTGA. The CDR3 DNA is TGTGCCAGCAGCCCCGGGACAGGGTTTTCGGAGACCCAGTACTTC. Translation: CASSPGTGFSETQYF.

The gene calls are TRBV30 and TRBJ2-5; D ambiguous. The CDR3 has 12 residues. V was clipped by 0 bases and J by 5 bases, with 7 bases between them. Germline-derived CDR1 and CDR2 are GTSNPN and SVGIG (reference sequence). CDR3 region: CAWSVGLETQYF. The CDR3 DNA sequence: TGTGCCTGGAGTGTGGGCTTGGAGACCCAGTACTTC.

The CDR3 coding sequence is TGTGCCAGCACCCTTATGCCCGGGAACACTGAAGCTTTCTTT. Its protein product is CASTLMPGNTEAFF. The rearrangement joins TRBV6-5 to TRBJ1-1; D is undetermined. V was pared by 7 bases and J by 1 base, with 13 bases between. The CDR3 has 14 residues. Germline CDR1 MNHEY, CDR2 SVGAGI.

This clonotype appeared many times. The chain combines TRBV5-4 with TRBJ1-3, with TRBD1 matching 8 bases. This CDR3 is built from 14 residues. Germline values: CDR1 SGHNT, CDR2 YYREEE (reference sequence). V gave up 6 bases and J gave up 3 bases; unmatched junction bases: 5. CDR3 sequence (DNA): TGTGCCAGCACCATCAGGGGGCTTGGAAACACCATATATTTT. Its translation is CASTIRGLGNTIYF.

This chain uses TRBV29-1 with TRBJ2-7; 10 bases are a match to TRBD1. The tail of the sequence fits TRBJ2-1 better, so the J call may be wrong. The germline CDR1 and CDR2 sequences are SQVTM and ANQGSEA. This CDR3 has 14 residues. CDR3 coding DNA: TGCAGCGTTGTCCGGGACAGGGGTATGCATGAGCAGTTCTTC. Its protein product is CSVVRDRGMHEQFF.

This clonotype was picked up many times. The J gene is TRBJ1-1, the V gene TRBV5-1; 8 positions match TRBD1. Germline V gene lookup returns CDR1 SGHRS and CDR2 YFSETQ. V shed 3 bases, J shed 5 bases, and the junction held 12 bases outside the gene matches. The length of the CDR3 is 16 residues. The CDR3 sequence is CASSSTSAGGRTEAFF. DNA for the CDR3: TGCGCCAGCAGCTCCACCTCCGCAGGGGGCAGGACTGAAGCTTTCTTT.

The rearrangement links TRBV20-1 to TRBJ2-5; D gene uncertain. V lost 0 bases and J 11 bases, leaving 1 base between the germline ends. Germline CDR1 DFQATT, CDR2 SNEGSKA (reference sequence). The CDR3 extends over 8 amino acids. CDR3 protein: CSARDQYF. CDR3 in DNA: TGCAGTGCTAGAGATCAGTACTTC.

The J gene is TRBJ2-7, the V gene TRBV19; 9 bases map to TRBD1. This CDR3 comprises 16 residues. CDR1 and CDR2 (germline): LNHDA, SQIVND (reference sequence). The V and J ends lost 5 bases and 2 bases, in that order; junction bases with no gene match: 10. CDR3 amino acids: CASSPWTGEKPYEQYF. The CDR3 DNA follows: TGTGCCAGTAGTCCCTGGACAGGGGAAAAACCCTACGAGCAGTACTTC.

Ten or more counts support this clonotype. The V call is TRBV2, the J call TRBJ1-4; D possibly corresponds to TRBD1 (5 bases). The germline V gene encodes CDR1 SNHLY and CDR2 FYNNEI. CDR3 length equals 14 residues. V shed 5 bases and J shed 4 bases, with 11 bases lying between them. In nucleotides, the CDR3 is TGTGCCAGCAGTTCCCGGGGGGATAATGAAAAACTGTTTTTT. It is translated as CASSSRGDNEKLFF.

J is TRBJ1-5 and V is TRBV9; no clear D. The V gene lost 4 bases and the J gene lost 5 bases, with 13 bases spanning the gap. The germline CDR1 and CDR2 sequences are SGDLS and YYNGEE. The CDR3 is 14 amino acids. The CDR3 here is CASSLQTDYQPQHF. DNA of the CDR3: TGTGCCAGCAGCCTACAAACAGACTATCAGCCCCAGCATTTT.

CDR3 DNA: TGCAGCACCCGGACAGGGGGCGATGGCTACACCTTC. The encoded protein is CSTRTGGDGYTF. The chain links TRBV29-1 to TRBJ1-2, with TRBD1 identical over 11 bases. There are 12 residues in the CDR3. Per the germline V gene, CDR1 is SQVTM and CDR2 is ANQGSEA. V lost 8 bases and J lost 6; bases outside the gene matches: 5.

This clonotype has at least ten counts. The V gene is TRBV7-2, the J gene TRBJ1-2; D is unresolved. The germline CDR1 and CDR2 sequences are SGHTA and FQGNSA. V was shortened by 6 bases and J by 3 bases, with 8 bases between the two germline ends. This CDR3 comprises 12 residues. This CDR3 reads CASSFGDYGYTF. DNA for the CDR3: TGTGCCAGCAGTTTTGGTGACTATGGCTACACCTTC.

J is TRBJ1-3 and V is TRBV2; 12 nucleotides line up with TRBD1. V dropped 11 bases and J dropped 1; count of bases not matched to a gene: 9. In germline, CDR1 is SNHLY, CDR2 FYNNEI. The CDR3 consists of 16 residues. CDR3 in DNA: TGTGCCTTTCAACGGGGACAGGGGGCATCTGGAAACACCATATATTTT. It translates to CAFQRGQGASGNTIYF.

The CDR3 spells CASSLMRGHAYEQYF. CDR3 DNA sequence: TGTGCCAGCAGCTTAATGAGGGGCCACGCCTACGAGCAGTACTTC. The chain employs TRBV7-2 and TRBJ2-7; D might be TRBD1 or TRBD2, each matching 5 bases. Germline V gene lookup returns CDR1 SGHTA and CDR2 FQGNSA. The CDR3 extends over 15 amino acids. The V gene lost 2 bases and the J gene lost 2 bases, with 13 bases spanning the gap.

The gene calls are TRBV19 and TRBJ1-1; D unclear. This CDR3 region has 14 residues. Germline CDR1 reads LNHDA; CDR2 reads SQIVND (reference sequence). The V and J ends lost 5 bases and 8 bases respectively, with 18 bases between them. For the CDR3, the DNA is TGTGCCAGTAGTCCCCATTTGGGCAGTGCCGAAGCTTTCTTT. Amino acid sequence: CASSPHLGSAEAFF.

The chain's CDR3 is CASRDAQQDTEAFF. The CDR3, as DNA: TGCGCCAGCAGAGACGCACAGCAGGACACTGAAGCTTTCTTT. The chain links TRBV10-2 to TRBJ1-1; D unclear. Germline V lookup: CDR1 WSHSY, CDR2 SAAADI. There are 14 residues in the CDR3. The V end was cut by 6 bases, the J end by 3 bases, with 14 bases between.

This clonotype has just a few counts. The chain recombines TRBV9 with TRBJ1-1; no clear D gene. CDR3 length: 13 residues. The germline CDR1 and CDR2 sequences are SGDLS and YYNGEE. Trimming stripped 0 bases from V and 14 bases from J, with 17 bases between. In DNA, the CDR3 is TGTGCCAGCAGCGTAGCTATCCCCGGGGAGGAGTTCTTT. This encodes CASSVAIPGEEFF.

Many counts were recorded for this clonotype. The chain employs TRBV2 and TRBJ1-1; D is unresolved. CDR3 size: 14 residues. Germline CDR1 reads SNHLY; CDR2 reads FYNNEI. Trimming removed 8 bases from V and 7 bases from J, with 20 bases in between. The CDR3 protein is CASLLHLRRGEAFF. The CDR3 DNA is TGTGCCAGCCTGTTACACCTTCGGCGAGGTGAAGCTTTCTTT.

This clonotype was recorded many times. This sequence joins TRBV12-3 or TRBV12-4 and TRBJ1-5, with D possibly matching TRBD1 (5 bases). The V and J ends lost 6 bases and 3 bases respectively, with 15 bases between them. The length of the CDR3 is 15 residues. The DNA for the CDR3 is TGTGCCAGCAGCTCCGGGACTTCCGTCAATCAGCCCCAGCATTTT. Its translation: CASSSGTSVNQPQHF.

This clonotype was seen ten or more times. The chain couples TRBV19 to TRBJ1-5; D remains unclear. Deletions cut 3 bases from V and 3 bases from J, with 12 bases between. In germline, CDR1 is LNHDA, CDR2 SQIVND (reference sequence). The length of the CDR3 is 15 residues. The CDR3 region has the DNA TGTGCCAGTAGTATGGACTTAGGGCCCAATCAGCCCCAGCATTTT. It yields the protein CASSMDLGPNQPQHF.

This clonotype was counted a few times. This chain joins TRBV14 and TRBJ1-5, with no clear D. Germline-derived CDR1 and CDR2 are SGHDN and FVKESK. V was shortened by 2 bases and J by 1 base, with 9 bases between the two germline ends. This CDR3 contains 15 residues. CDR3: CASSQLNESNQPQHF. CDR3 nucleotide sequence: TGTGCCAGCAGCCAATTAAATGAGAGCAATCAGCCCCAGCATTTT. Supplemented by reference TRBV14 and TRBJ1-5, the full variable domain reads EAGVTQFPSHSVIEKGQTVTLRCDPISGHDNLYWYRRVMGKEIKFLLHFVKESKQDESGMPNNRFLAERTGGTYSTLKVQPAELEDSGVYFCASSQLNESNQPQHFGDGTRLSIL.

This clonotype was seen ten or more times. The rearrangement uses TRBV6-5 and TRBJ1-6; D remains unclear. Trimming removed 10 bases from V and 2 bases from J, with 3 bases in between. The CDR3 sequence is 11 residues long. CDR1 is MNHEY, CDR2 SVGAGI, per germline. CDR3 sequence reads: CATTYNSPLHF. The CDR3 nucleotides are TGTGCCACCACCTATAATTCACCCCTCCACTTT.

The chain recombines TRBV5-6 with TRBJ1-6; 7 nucleotides align to TRBD1. V shed 4 bases and J 9 bases; nucleotides not matched to a gene: 28. This CDR3 contains 21 residues. Germline assignment: CDR1 SGHDT and CDR2 YYEEEE. CDR3 sequence reads: CASSTYRDSSSYRPRRSPLHF. The CDR3 nucleotides are TGTGCCAGCAGCACATACCGGGACAGCTCCTCCTATCGACCCCGTCGTTCACCCCTCCACTTT.

The rearrangement links TRBV6-5 to TRBJ1-1; TRBD1 agrees at 9 bases. V lost 5 bases to trimming and J lost 3 bases; unmatched junction nucleotides: 1. Per the germline V gene, CDR1 is MNHEY and CDR2 is SVGAGI. The CDR3 has 13 residues. CDR3 coding DNA: TGTGCCAGCAGTGGGGACAGGGACACTGAAGCTTTCTTT. It codes for CASSGDRDTEAFF.

Comment on this clonotype: This may be a read error, as it is one base from a much larger clone. The V and J genes are TRBV14 and TRBJ1-3; no reliable D call. V shed 1 base and J shed 6 bases, with 19 bases lying between them. CDR3 length equals 17 residues. CDR1 is SGHDN, CDR2 FVKESK, per germline. The chain's CDR3 is CASSQVRLDLTQNTIYF. Here the CDR3 DNA reads TGTGCCAGCAGCCAAGTACGCCTCGACTTGACTCAAAACACCATATATTTT.

This clonotype has a count of ten or more. The CDR3 region is CASSPRLARTYEQYF. CDR3 coding DNA: TGTGCCAGCAGTCCCCGACTAGCGCGTACCTACGAGCAGTACTTC. This chain uses TRBV6-5 with TRBJ2-7; 8 nucleotides align to TRBD2. With V trimmed by 5 bases and J by 2 bases, 8 bases remained unmatched. The CDR3 runs 15 residues. The germline gives CDR1 MNHEY, CDR2 SVGAGI.

This clonotype occurred a few times. The genes are TRBV7-9 and TRBJ2-7; 9 bases agree with TRBD1. Germline CDR1 reads SEHNR; CDR2 reads FQNEAQ (reference sequence). Losses at the gene ends were 6 bases for V and 1 base for J; bases not matched to a gene: 16. CDR3 size: 18 residues. CDR3 coding DNA: TGTGCCAGCAGTCCCGGGGGACAGGGTGTTAACGAGTCCTACGAGCAGTACTTC. This sequence encodes CASSPGGQGVNESYEQYF.

This rearrangement joins TRBV7-8 to TRBJ1-5, with 7 nucleotides matching TRBD1. Trimming removed 2 bases from V and 6 bases from J; junction bases left unmatched: 10. This CDR3 has 16 amino acids. Germline V CDR1 and CDR2: SGHVS, FQNEAQ. The chain's CDR3 is CASSLIGQGDGQPQHF. The CDR3 bases are TGTGCCAGCAGCTTAATCGGGCAGGGGGATGGTCAGCCCCAGCATTTT. The whole variable domain, remainder taken from reference TRBV7-8 and TRBJ1-5, is GAGVSQSPRYKVAKRGQDVALRCDPISGHVSLFWYQQALGQGPEFLTYFQNEAQLDKSGLPSDRFFAERPEGSVSTLKIQRTQQEDSAVYLCASSLIGQGDGQPQHFGDGTRLSIL.

On this clonotype: The conserved closing phenylalanine or tryptophan is absent in this CDR3, likely reflecting a read error. The rearrangement joins TRBV20-1 to TRBJ2-5; D not certain. V was clipped by 5 bases and J by 3 bases, with 10 bases between them. The CDR3 loop spans 12 amino acids. Germline V gene data show CDR1 as DFQATT and CDR2 as SNEGSKA (reference sequence). This CDR3 reads CSARNGEETQYL. As DNA, the CDR3 is TGCAGTGCTCGTAACGGTGAAGAGACCCAGTACCTC.